This entry concerns a single T cell receptor (beta chain). No antigen is known for it. A sample-barcoded 5' primer and a J-beta primer mix were used in a second PCR of roughly 6 to 11 cycles. TCRdb reanalysed the 5' RACE reads using MiXCR and keeps one entry per CDR3 protein. The top ten hold 20% to 25% of the sample, which has approximately 850,000 distinct CDR3 sequences, roughly 60% seen once. Total RNA, at least 6 micrograms per sample, came from PBMCs. V was trimmed by 8 bases and J by 2 bases, leaving 22 bases between them. Germline lookup yields CDR1 MNHNS and CDR2 SASEGT. The length of the CDR3 is 16 residues. These data come from a study of blood T cells in healthy people across ages. Study observations and caveats: Changes seen in expanded clonotypes were possibly confounded by donor CMV status left unknown.

The source is a man in his thirties or forties in good health. The chain combines TRBV6-1 with TRBJ2-7; D might be TRBD1 or TRBD2, each matching 5 bases. Sequenced: blood. The CDR3 reads CASAREGHVRAYEQYF. CDR3 sequence (DNA): TGTGCCAGCGCCCGAGAGGGGCACGTTCGCGCCTACGAGCAGTACTTC.